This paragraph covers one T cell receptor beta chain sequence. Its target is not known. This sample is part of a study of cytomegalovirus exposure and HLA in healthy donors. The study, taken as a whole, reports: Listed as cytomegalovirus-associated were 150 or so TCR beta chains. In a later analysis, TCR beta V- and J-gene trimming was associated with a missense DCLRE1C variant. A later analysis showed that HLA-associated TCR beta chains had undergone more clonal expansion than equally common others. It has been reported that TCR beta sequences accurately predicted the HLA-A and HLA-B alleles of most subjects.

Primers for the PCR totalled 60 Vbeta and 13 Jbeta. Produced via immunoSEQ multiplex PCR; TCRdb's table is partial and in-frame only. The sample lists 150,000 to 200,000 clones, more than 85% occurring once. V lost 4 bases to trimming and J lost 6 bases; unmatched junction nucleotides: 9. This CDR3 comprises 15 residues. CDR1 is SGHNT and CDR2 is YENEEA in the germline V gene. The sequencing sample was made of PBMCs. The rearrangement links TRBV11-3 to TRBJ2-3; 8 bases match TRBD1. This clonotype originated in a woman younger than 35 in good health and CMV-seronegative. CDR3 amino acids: CASSYTGGARDTQYF. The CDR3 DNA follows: TGTGCCAGCAGCTACACAGGGGGAGCCCGGGATACGCAGTATTTT.